What follows are 32 T cell receptor beta chains derived from one specimen sequenced in a study of T cell changes during pregnancy in multiple sclerosis. The assay was immunoSEQ multiplex PCR, and TCRdb's table has in-frame clones only and misses some. The sample carries some 31,000 clones, 90% to 95% recorded once. The specimen was CD8+ T cells from peripheral blood mononuclear cells, collected in the second trimester of pregnancy. These receptor sequences come from a female donor in good health, enrolled as a control in a pregnancy study.

The gene calls are TRBV9 and TRBJ2-1, with unresolved D. V lost 3 bases, J lost 0 bases, and 10 bases lay in between. This CDR3 is 15 amino acids long. Germline lookup yields CDR1 SGDLS and CDR2 YYNGEE. The CDR3 region has the DNA TGTGCCAGCAGCGACGACGGGTCCTCCTACAATGAGCAGTTCTTC. Its translation is CASSDDGSSYNEQFF.

The J gene is TRBJ1-2, the V gene TRBV9; D unresolved. CDR3 length: 15 amino acids. V lost 3 bases and J 2 bases, leaving 14 bases between the germline ends. Germline V CDR1 and CDR2: SGDLS, YYNGEE. The CDR3 reads CASSALRDTNYGYTF. The CDR3 region has the DNA TGTGCCAGCAGCGCGTTACGAGACACAAACTATGGCTACACCTTC.

The chain recombines TRBV7-8 with TRBJ2-3; 8 bases align to TRBD2. This CDR3 is 16 amino acids long. Germline V gene lookup returns CDR1 SGHVS and CDR2 FQNEAQ. The trim removed 1 base at V and 3 bases at J, leaving 6 bases unmatched. The CDR3 loop reads CASSLVWRGATDTQYF. As DNA, the CDR3 is TGTGCCAGCAGCTTAGTATGGCGGGGGGCAACAGATACGCAGTATTTT.

The gene calls are TRBV6-4 and TRBJ2-3; D perhaps matches TRBD2 (5 bases). The V and J ends lost 0 bases and 1 base respectively, with 11 bases between them. The CDR3 extends over 16 amino acids. Germline assignment: CDR1 MRHNA and CDR2 SNTAGT. The CDR3 nucleotides are TGTGCCAGCAGTGACTCAGGAGGAAGGGGCACAGATACGCAGTATTTT. This gives the protein CASSDSGGRGTDTQYF.

The rearrangement uses TRBV5-1 and TRBJ2-7; 10 positions agree with TRBD2. With 4 bases clipped from V and 0 bases from J, the junction kept 4 bases outside the gene matches. The CDR3 covers 15 residues. CDR1 SGHRS and CDR2 YFSETQ come from the germline V gene. CDR3: CASSEGLALSYEQYF. Here the CDR3 DNA reads TGCGCCAGCAGCGAGGGACTAGCGCTCTCCTACGAGCAGTACTTC.

This clone is classed as medium-sized. This chain connects TRBV5-6 to TRBJ2-5, with a possible D match to TRBD1 (5 bases). The CDR3 runs to 14 residues. CDR1 SGHDT and CDR2 YYEEEE come from the germline V gene. Trimming removed 1 base from V and 2 bases from J, with 9 bases in between. The CDR3 DNA reads TGTGCCAGCAGCTTGTGGCAGGGTCAAGAGACCCAGTACTTC. This gives the protein CASSLWQGQETQYF.

This chain uses TRBV5-4 with TRBJ1-2; 8 bases are a match to TRBD1. V shed 4 bases, J shed 5 bases, and the junction held 7 bases outside the gene matches. This CDR3 comprises 14 residues. The V gene's germline CDR1 is SGHNT and CDR2 YYREEE (reference sequence). CDR3 region: CASSASGTGYGYTF. For the CDR3, the DNA is TGTGCCAGCAGCGCGTCCGGGACAGGATATGGCTACACCTTC.

The chain has TRBV15 and TRBJ2-2, with D tentatively TRBD1 (6 bases). V was clipped by 5 bases and J by 6 bases, with 13 bases between them. Germline CDR1 reads LNHNV; CDR2 reads YYDKDF (reference sequence). The CDR3 consists of 14 residues. The CDR3 DNA reads as TGTGCCACCAGCGGGCGCAGGGGCGCCGGGGAGCTGTTTTTT. Protein: CATSGRRGAGELFF.

This chain links TRBV29-1 with TRBJ1-2; possible D gene TRBD1, 5 bases. This CDR3 region has 12 residues. Trimming pared 5 bases from V and 3 bases from J, leaving 10 bases between. Germline CDR1 is SQVTM and CDR2 is ANQGSEA. In nucleotides, the CDR3 is TGCAGCGTTCAACAGGAGTACTATGGCTACACCTTC. Translating gives CSVQQEYYGYTF.

This sequence joins TRBV5-6 and TRBJ1-3; D is perhaps TRBD1 (5 bases). The CDR3 has 17 residues. Germline values: CDR1 SGHDT, CDR2 YYEEEE. The V end was cut by 5 bases, the J end by 0 bases, with 18 bases between. The CDR3 DNA reads TGTGCCAGCAGTTATGCCGGGGGGGGAGCCTCTGGAAACACCATATATTTT. Translating gives CASSYAGGGASGNTIYF.

This clone was picked up one time. This chain uses TRBV10-3 with TRBJ1-5, with 9 nucleotides matching TRBD1. V gave up 6 bases and J gave up 7 bases; unmatched junction bases: 4. Germline V CDR1 and CDR2: ENHRY, SYGVKD. The CDR3 contains 13 residues. The CDR3 loop is CAIRGQGDQPQHF. CDR3 nucleotides: TGTGCCATCAGGGGACAGGGCGACCAGCCCCAGCATTTT.

The V call is TRBV19, the J call TRBJ2-7; D possibly corresponds to TRBD1 (6 bases). V was pared by 3 bases and J by 2 bases, with 14 bases between. There are 15 residues in the CDR3. CDR1 and CDR2 (germline): LNHDA, SQIVND (reference sequence). CDR3 coding DNA: TGTGCCAGTAGTATTACCCCCGGACAGACCTACGAGCAGTACTTC. Translated: CASSITPGQTYEQYF.

This chain connects TRBV27 to TRBJ1-1; 7 bases are a match to TRBD1. Germline-derived CDR1 and CDR2 are MNHEY and SMNVEV (reference sequence). Trimming took 5 bases from V and 0 from J; bases not matched to a gene: 6. The CDR3 has 15 amino acids. In DNA form, the CDR3 reads TGTGCCAGCAGTCCATGGACAGGAGTGAACACTGAAGCTTTCTTT. This encodes CASSPWTGVNTEAFF.

The rearrangement joins TRBV19 to TRBJ2-7, with D maybe TRBD1 (5 bases). The CDR3 sequence is 15 residues long. Germline CDR1 is LNHDA and CDR2 is SQIVND (reference sequence). The V gene lost 5 bases and the J gene lost 2 bases, with 16 bases spanning the gap. The CDR3 DNA reads TGTGCCAGTAGTCCTCGCCGACAGCTACCCTACGAGCAGTACTTC. This sequence encodes CASSPRRQLPYEQYF.

The gene calls are TRBV30 and TRBJ2-2; possibly TRBD2 for D (6 bases). The length of the CDR3 is 14 residues. V was trimmed by 1 base and J by 4 bases, leaving 10 bases between them. CDR1 is GTSNPN and CDR2 is SVGIG in the germline V gene (reference sequence). The CDR3 reads CAWSGTGATGELFF. The DNA for the CDR3 is TGTGCCTGGAGTGGGACGGGAGCCACCGGGGAGCTGTTTTTT.

The rearrangement uses TRBV7-9 and TRBJ1-5; no clear D gene. CDR3 length: 14 amino acids. In germline, CDR1 is SEHNR, CDR2 FQNEAQ (reference sequence). V lost 4 bases, J lost 1 base, and 8 bases lay in between. The CDR3 region is CASSSGSSNQPQHF. The DNA of the CDR3 is TGTGCCAGCAGCTCGGGGTCGAGCAATCAGCCCCAGCATTTT.

CDR3 protein: CASSLTQGYNYGYTF. As DNA, the CDR3 is TGTGCCAGCAGCTTAACCCAGGGGTATAACTATGGCTACACCTTC. V and J are TRBV7-9 and TRBJ1-2; possibly TRBD1 for D (6 bases). The CDR3 runs 15 residues. Germline values: CDR1 SEHNR, CDR2 FQNEAQ (reference sequence). Trimming took off 2 bases at V and 1 base at J, with 11 bases between the two ends.

The chain couples TRBV5-6 to TRBJ2-1; TRBD1 agrees at 7 bases. This CDR3 comprises 14 residues. Looked up from germline, CDR1 is SGHDT and CDR2 is YYEEEE. V lost 4 bases to trimming and J lost 5 bases; unmatched junction nucleotides: 6. The CDR3 loop is CASSEQGIDNEQFF. DNA for the CDR3: TGTGCCAGCAGCGAACAGGGGATCGACAATGAGCAGTTCTTC.

The rearrangement uses TRBV6-5 and TRBJ2-1; 9 nucleotides align to TRBD1. V was pared by 6 bases and J by 8 bases, with 8 bases of the junction left unmatched. The CDR3 runs to 14 residues. Germline V gene data show CDR1 as MNHEY and CDR2 as SVGAGI. The CDR3 sequence is CASSILGDRDEQFF. CDR3 bases: TGTGCCAGCAGCATCCTAGGGGACAGGGATGAGCAGTTCTTC.

V usage is TRBV19 and J usage is TRBJ2-1, with 10 bases that match TRBD1. Trimming took 5 bases from V and 6 from J; bases not matched to a gene: 7. This CDR3 comprises 15 residues. Germline CDR1 LNHDA, CDR2 SQIVND (reference sequence). CDR3 sequence reads: CASSLGTGVINEQFF. CDR3 nucleotides: TGTGCCAGTAGTTTAGGGACAGGGGTTATCAATGAGCAGTTCTTC.

The J gene is TRBJ2-7, the V gene TRBV4-3, with 15 bases matching TRBD2. Germline CDR1 is LGHNA and CDR2 is YSLEER. This CDR3 is 15 amino acids long. The junction had 1 base not matched to a gene; V was cut back by 3 bases and J by 4 bases. CDR3 bases: TGCGCCAGCAGCCAGGGACTAGCGGGGGGTTACGAGCAGTACTTC. It yields the protein CASSQGLAGGYEQYF.

The chain couples TRBV5-4 to TRBJ2-5, with 8 positions matching TRBD2. The DNA end favors TRBJ2-7, so the J call may be wrong. Germline values: CDR1 SGHNT, CDR2 YYREEE (reference sequence). The CDR3 is 14 amino acids. CDR3 nucleotides: TGTGCCAGCAGCTTGAGCCTAGCGGGCTACGAGCAGTACTTC. Translating gives CASSLSLAGYEQYF.

This rearrangement joins TRBV6-6 to TRBJ2-7; the D gene is possibly TRBD1 (6 bases). The CDR3 has 13 amino acids. V gave up 6 bases and J gave up 2 bases, with 11 bases separating them. CDR1 is MNHNY, CDR2 SVGAGI, per germline (reference sequence). In DNA, the CDR3 is TGTGCCAGCAGCACGGGACATGCCTACGAGCAGTACTTC. Translating it yields CASSTGHAYEQYF.

The chain joins TRBV7-9 to TRBJ2-7, with TRBD1 identical over 7 bases. The CDR3 is 17 amino acids. CDR1 SEHNR and CDR2 FQNEAQ come from the germline V gene (reference sequence). V gave up 4 bases and J gave up 3 bases; unmatched junction bases: 15. CDR3 in amino acids: CASSWKLIPGQNYEQYF. The DNA of the CDR3 is TGTGCCAGCAGCTGGAAATTGATACCGGGACAGAACTACGAGCAGTACTTC.

The sample holds one count of this clone. The J gene is TRBJ1-1, the V gene TRBV19; 8 bases fit TRBD1. The V gene's germline CDR1 is LNHDA and CDR2 SQIVND (reference sequence). Trimming at V came to 5 bases and at J to 2 bases, leaving 4 bases not matched to a gene. This CDR3 has 14 residues. As DNA, the CDR3 is TGTGCCAGTAGTCCAGGGACAGGAAACACTGAAGCTTTCTTT. Translated, it gives CASSPGTGNTEAFF. Full variable domain (outside the CDR3, taken from reference TRBV19 and TRBJ1-1): DGGITQSPKYLFRKEGQNVTLSCEQNLNHDAMYWYRQDPGQGLRLIYYSQIVNDFQKGDIAEGYSVSREKKESFPLTVTSAQKNPTAFYLCASSPGTGNTEAFFGQGTRLTVV.

This rearrangement joins TRBV27 to TRBJ1-5; 7 bases line up with TRBD1. Germline CDR1 MNHEY, CDR2 SMNVEV (reference sequence). There are 14 residues in the CDR3. V shed 5 bases, J shed 9 bases, and the junction held 10 bases outside the gene matches. This chain's CDR3 is CASSPGTVDPPQHF. The CDR3 DNA reads TGTGCCAGCAGTCCCGGGACAGTGGACCCGCCCCAGCATTTT.

Only a few counts were recorded for this clone. The chain links TRBV10-3 to TRBJ2-1, with D possibly being TRBD2 (7 bases). Per germline, CDR1 ENHRY and CDR2 SYGVKD. The V and J ends lost 0 bases and 7 bases respectively, with 13 bases between them. The CDR3 extends over 15 amino acids. CDR3 loop: CAISESEGGTNEQFF. In nucleotides, the CDR3 is TGTGCCATCAGTGAGTCTGAGGGGGGGACGAATGAGCAGTTCTTC.

The table lists this clone with a count of one. The chain recombines TRBV5-6 with TRBJ2-7; no firm D call. Between the trimmed V and J ends, which lost 6 bases and 2 bases, there was a span of 12 bases. This CDR3 contains 13 residues. The V gene's germline CDR1 is SGHDT and CDR2 YYEEEE. CDR3 nucleotide sequence: TGTGCCAGCACCCACTCTGACACCTACGAGCAGTACTTC. It codes for CASTHSDTYEQYF. The full variable domain, in which reference TRBV5-6 and TRBJ2-7 provide the parts outside the CDR3, is DAGVTQSPTHLIKTRGQQVTLRCSPKSGHDTVSWYQQALGQGPQFIFQYYEEEERQRGNFPDRFSGHQFPNYSSELNVNALLLGDSALYLCASTHSDTYEQYFGPGTRLTVT.

The chain links TRBV6-4 to TRBJ1-1; 9 bases map to TRBD1. CDR3 length: 13 residues. With 7 bases clipped from V and 10 bases from J, the junction kept 10 bases outside the gene matches. Germline-derived CDR1 and CDR2 are MRHNA and SNTAGT. The CDR3 bases are TGTGCCAGCAAACTGGGACAGGGAATTGGAGCTTTCTTT. Amino acids: CASKLGQGIGAFF.

The chain carries TRBV5-1 and TRBJ1-2; weak D call: TRBD1 (5 bases). Germline CDR1 SGHRS, CDR2 YFSETQ. The CDR3 has 13 amino acids. The V and J ends lost 2 bases and 5 bases respectively, with 10 bases between them. This CDR3 reads CASSFRGWYGYTF. The CDR3 nucleotides read TGCGCCAGCAGCTTTAGGGGTTGGTATGGCTACACCTTC.

The J gene is TRBJ1-2, the V gene TRBV4-3, with 11 bases aligning to TRBD1. The length of the CDR3 is 16 residues. Germline values: CDR1 LGHNA, CDR2 YSLEER. The J segment lost 3 bases and the V segment lost 0 bases, leaving 3 bases of the junction unmatched. CDR3 in DNA: TGCGCCAGCAGCCAAGATGTGGGACAGGGGGACTATGGCTACACCTTC. Amino acids: CASSQDVGQGDYGYTF.

The chain employs TRBV30 and TRBJ2-1; perhaps TRBD1 as D (6 bases). This CDR3 region has 12 residues. Germline CDR1 and CDR2: GTSNPN and SVGIG (reference sequence). The CDR3 protein is CALLDRLNEQFF. CDR3 nucleotides: TGTGCTCTGCTGGACAGACTCAATGAGCAGTTCTTC.